The 4 T cell receptor beta chains below come from one sample, sequenced in a study of blood T cell repertoires in COVID-19. Profiling relied on immunoSEQ multiplex PCR, and the TCRdb table lists in-frame clones only, not all of them. This sample carries approximately 480,000 clones, about 85% of them seen once, and the ten largest clones take about 0.65%. Sequencing input: PBMCs or T cells enriched from blood (not recorded which). These receptors were obtained from a woman between 18 and 29 years old who had recovered from COVID-19.

This clone has a single count. This chain joins TRBV3-1 (or the pseudogene TRBV3-2) and TRBJ2-2; unclear D gene. Trimming stripped 0 bases from V and 7 bases from J, with 12 bases between. Germline CDR1 and CDR2: LGHDT and YNNKEL (reference sequence). CDR3 length: 15 amino acids. DNA of the CDR3: TGTGCCAGCAGCCAAGATCAAGCGTTCGGCGGGGAGCTGTTTTTT. Protein: CASSQDQAFGGELFF.

In this sample, this clone turned up once. The chain joins TRBV5-8 to TRBJ2-7; 9 bases line up with TRBD2. V trimming: 4 bases; J trimming: 6 bases; junction bases outside the gene matches: 8. The V gene's germline CDR1 is SGHTS and CDR2 YDEGEE. The CDR3 loop spans 14 amino acids. The chain's CDR3 is CASSATSGQGEQYF. The CDR3, as DNA: TGTGCCAGCAGCGCGACTAGCGGCCAGGGCGAGCAGTACTTC.

About this clone itself: Other DNA sequences in this specimen translate into the identical CDR3. The rearrangement joins TRBV28 to TRBJ1-2; D remains ambiguous. V was trimmed by 2 bases and J by 3 bases, leaving 7 bases between them. The germline gives CDR1 MDHEN, CDR2 SYDVKM. This CDR3 comprises 13 residues. The CDR3 region is CASSLQRDYGYTF. Here the CDR3 DNA reads TGTGCCAGCAGTTTACAGCGGGACTATGGCTACACCTTC.

The chain is built from TRBV7-2 and TRBJ1-4, with 9 bases that match TRBD1. V dropped 5 bases and J dropped 6; count of bases not matched to a gene: 13. Germline V gives CDR1 SGHTA, CDR2 FQGNSA. The CDR3 sequence is 17 residues long. Written as DNA, the CDR3 is TGTGCCAGCAGCCCGTCCCGGGACAGGGTACCGTATGAAAAACTGTTTTTT. This gives the protein CASSPSRDRVPYEKLFF.